These 18 T cell receptor beta chains share one sample of origin, sequenced in a study of response to subunit inactivated influenza vaccine (dated by TCRdb to 2016 to 2019). Library preparation employed RT-PCR. TCRdb shows the sequencer as Illumina HiSeq 2500. The public reads were quality trimmed at Q25 with fastp and then assembled into clones with MiXCR by TCRdb, keeping productive beta chains. CDR3 protein duplicates are merged, each entry listing the most common genes and DNA. Here the sample has about 700,000 distinct CDR3 sequences; 13% to 15% occur a single time. The ten largest make up about 7.4% of the sample. The sequencing used PBMCs from blood, collected less than 15 days before vaccination. These receptors were taken from a man aged 45-65 years who received an inactivated influenza vaccine. Donor details come from another sample of the same person, matched by shared clones.

The V gene is TRBV4-2, the J gene TRBJ1-6; TRBD1 matches at 10 bases. CDR3 length: 18 amino acids. Germline V gene sequence: CDR1 LGHNA, CDR2 YNFKEQ. V trimming: 6 bases; J trimming: 9 bases; junction bases outside the gene matches: 17. The CDR3 protein is CASSQSSDGTGVVSPLHF. CDR3 DNA sequence: TGTGCCAGCAGTCAATCGAGCGACGGGACAGGGGTAGTTTCACCCCTCCACTTT.

In this sample, this clonotype turned up many times. The genes are TRBV29-1 and TRBJ2-5, with D possibly matching TRBD2 (6 bases). Germline CDR1 reads SQVTM; CDR2 reads ANQGSEA. V was clipped by 6 bases and J by 2 bases, with 7 bases between them. This CDR3 region has 11 residues. The CDR3 DNA reads TGCAGCGTGGGACTGCAAGAGACCCAGTACTTC. It codes for CSVGLQETQYF.

The genes are TRBV7-2 and TRBJ1-1; possible D gene TRBD1, 5 bases. V was shortened by 1 base and J by 0 bases, with 15 bases between the two germline ends. The CDR3 runs to 17 residues. Germline V gives CDR1 SGHTA, CDR2 FQGNSA. The CDR3 here is CASSLGGAAFMNTEAFF. CDR3 DNA: TGTGCCAGCAGCTTAGGCGGGGCAGCATTCATGAACACTGAAGCTTTCTTT.

The rearrangement links TRBV27 to TRBJ2-7; perhaps D is TRBD1 or TRBD2 (5 bases each). This CDR3 is built from 13 residues. V gave up 11 bases and J gave up 1 base, with 15 bases separating them. Germline V gives CDR1 MNHEY, CDR2 SMNVEV (reference sequence). In DNA form, the CDR3 reads TGTGCCCCATCCCGGGACGGTTCCTACGAGCAGTACTTC. Translated, it gives CAPSRDGSYEQYF.

This clonotype was counted only a few times. The chain has TRBV7-9 and TRBJ2-7; TRBD2 aligns across 10 bases. J gave up 7 bases and V 5 bases, and 8 bases lay outside the gene matches. The CDR3 has 14 amino acids. Germline V lookup: CDR1 SEHNR, CDR2 FQNEAQ (reference sequence). CDR3 sequence reads: CASSTRLAGEEQYF. In DNA, the CDR3 is TGTGCCAGCAGCACGCGGCTAGCGGGAGAAGAGCAGTACTTC.

The rearrangement links TRBV21-1 to TRBJ2-7. TRBV21-1 is a pseudogene segment. This CDR3 comprises 16 residues. The CDR3 reads CASRGLGRDWIYEQYF. The CDR3 DNA follows: TGTGCCAGCAGGGGTTTAGGTCGCGACTGGATCTACGAGCAGTACTTC.

CDR3 region: CASSLYRSSSYNSPLHF. CDR3 bases: TGTGCCAGCAGTTTATACAGGTCTAGCTCCTATAATTCACCCCTCCACTTT. This sequence joins TRBV28 and TRBJ1-6; tentatively, D is TRBD1 (5 bases). Looked up from germline, CDR1 is MDHEN and CDR2 is SYDVKM. V was cut by 1 base and J by 0 bases, with 10 bases left in between. This CDR3 has 17 residues.

This clonotype was seen at least ten times. In DNA, the CDR3 is TGTGCCAGCAGCACTAGCGGGGGCCTTTTAAACATTCAGTACTTC. Residues: CASSTSGGLLNIQYF. The V and J genes are TRBV28 and TRBJ2-4; 11 bases map to TRBD2. This CDR3 is 15 amino acids long. The V segment lost 6 bases and the J segment 6 bases; nucleotides outside the gene matches: 7. Germline V CDR1 and CDR2: MDHEN, SYDVKM.

The chain couples TRBV4-1 to TRBJ2-7, with D hard to call. V dropped 1 base and J dropped 3 bases, with 13 bases sitting between them. Germline loops: CDR1 MGHRA, CDR2 YSYEKL. The CDR3 runs to 15 residues. As DNA, the CDR3 is TGCGCCAGCAGCCAAGTTGTCCGACCCTTCTACGAGCAGTACTTC. This sequence encodes CASSQVVRPFYEQYF.

This clonotype came up a few times. The rearrangement links TRBV28 to TRBJ1-2; unclear D gene. Germline lookup yields CDR1 MDHEN and CDR2 SYDVKM. V lost 5 bases, J lost 6 bases, and 16 bases lay in between. CDR3 length equals 14 residues. This CDR3 reads CASSPQRVLNGYTF. The CDR3, as DNA: TGTGCCAGCAGTCCCCAGAGGGTCTTAAATGGCTACACCTTC.

This clonotype was picked up many times. The chain joins TRBV27 to TRBJ2-3, with D hard to call. The CDR3 loop spans 14 amino acids. Trimming removed 6 bases at V and 1 base at J, with 11 bases between. Germline V gene data show CDR1 as MNHEY and CDR2 as SMNVEV (reference sequence). Here the CDR3 reads CASRGTPGTDTQYF. The CDR3 nucleotides read TGTGCCAGCAGGGGTACTCCTGGCACAGATACGCAGTATTTT.

This clonotype was detected ten times or more. The chain recombines TRBV7-9 with TRBJ2-7; 7 bases fit TRBD1. Germline V gene data show CDR1 as SEHNR and CDR2 as FQNEAQ (reference sequence). V was pared by 8 bases and J by 1 base, with 8 bases of the junction left unmatched. The CDR3 has 14 residues. CDR3 region: CASESYRGSYEQYF. CDR3 nucleotide sequence: TGTGCCAGCGAATCCTACAGGGGATCCTACGAGCAGTACTTC.

The gene calls are TRBV5-1 and TRBJ1-2; 9 bases align to TRBD1. Per germline, CDR1 SGHRS and CDR2 YFSETQ. The CDR3 spans 18 residues. V lost 3 bases to trimming and J lost 8 bases; unmatched junction nucleotides: 20. The CDR3 is CASSYKSLRDREARGYTF. CDR3 coding DNA: TGCGCCAGCAGCTACAAATCCCTCCGGGACAGGGAGGCGCGAGGCTACACCTTC.

V usage is TRBV15 and J usage is TRBJ2-1, with 7 bases identical to TRBD2. The junction had 1 base not matched to a gene; V was cut back by 1 base and J by 4 bases. Germline lookup yields CDR1 LNHNV and CDR2 YYDKDF (reference sequence). CDR3 length equals 14 residues. For the CDR3, the DNA is TGTGCCACCAGCAGAGGGGGACTATACAATGAGCAGTTCTTC. It translates to CATSRGGLYNEQFF.

This clonotype was seen repeatedly, ten times or more. V is TRBV12-3 or TRBV12-4 and J is TRBJ2-1, with a weak D call TRBD1 (6 bases). The CDR3 runs 15 residues. Trimming stripped 2 bases from V and 8 bases from J, with 16 bases between. The CDR3, as DNA: TGTGCCAGCAGTTTATCAGGGGCTAACGTCTATGAGCAGTTCTTC. Its protein product is CASSLSGANVYEQFF.

This clonotype was detected many times. The chain links TRBV20-1 to TRBJ2-2, with 7 positions matching TRBD2. The V segment lost 6 bases and the J segment 4 bases; nucleotides outside the gene matches: 5. The CDR3 has 13 amino acids. CDR1 is DFQATT and CDR2 is SNEGSKA in the germline V gene (reference sequence). CDR3 bases: TGCAGTGCGAGGGACTACCTCACCGGGGAGCTGTTTTTT. Protein: CSARDYLTGELFF.

The chain joins TRBV5-1 to TRBJ2-5; maybe TRBD1 (6 bases). V was trimmed by 3 bases and J by 3 bases, leaving 9 bases between them. The germline V gene has CDR1 SGHRS and CDR2 YFSETQ. The CDR3 runs to 13 residues. The CDR3 region has the DNA TGCGCCAGCAGCTCTTACAGGGAAGAGACCCAGTACTTC. Protein sequence: CASSSYREETQYF.

This clonotype was counted ten times or more. This chain links TRBV6-1 with TRBJ2-1; 11 nucleotides match TRBD2. Trimming at V came to 6 bases and at J to 5 bases, leaving 9 bases not matched to a gene. This CDR3 has 16 residues. CDR1 is MNHNS, CDR2 SASEGT, per germline. The CDR3 loop reads CASRVTSGVPHNEQFF. CDR3 DNA: TGTGCCAGCAGGGTGACTAGCGGGGTTCCCCACAATGAGCAGTTCTTC.